The clone carrying this TCR beta chain showed up many times. TCRdb recomputed calls from the RACE reads with MiXCR, one row per CDR3 protein. The top ten clones hold roughly 1.3% of a sample with tens of thousands of distinct CDR3 sequences, 7.5% to 9% of them seen once. The data stem from a study of human T cells and chemical hapten exposure. CDR1 is SGHTA, CDR2 FQGTGA, per germline. This CDR3 spans 17 amino acids. Trimming stripped 0 bases from V and 0 bases from J, with 11 bases between. Time point given: pre-sensitization, week 0. Treatment given: therapeutic diphenylcyclopropenone sensitization with weekly scalp DPC.

This TCR derives from a woman in her 50s with alopecia areata. Some clones in this sample may be carry-over from other donors' samples. The rearrangement links TRBV7-3 to TRBJ2-2, with D possibly being TRBD1 (5 bases). Sequencing used whole blood, obtained in connection with sensitization to the hapten diphenylcyclopropenone (DPC). The CDR3 sequence: CASSLTTVASNTGELFF. CDR3 nucleotides: TGTGCCAGCAGCTTAACGACAGTCGCCTCGAACACCGGGGAGCTGTTTTTT.